This record looks at one T cell receptor beta chain sequence and its context. Its binding antigen is unknown. Base quality data are lacking; no much larger clone is found one base away. This entry is derived from a study of blood T cell repertoires in COVID-19 (dated by TCRdb to the early 2020s). For the study in its entirety: Samples covering the acute and convalescent phases of COVID-19 were provided by collaborators in the United States, Italy and Spain. The material from the prospective study consisted of cDNA or gDNA derived from T cells, B-cell-depleted T cells, or PBMCs. Deeply sampled blood TCRbeta repertoires from subjects exposed to, actively infected with, or recovered from COVID-19 were included in the dataset. The repertoires were released in a freely available public database meant as a resource for research on the immune response to SARS-CoV-2. The samples were drawn from the first 160 participants of the ongoing ImmuneRACE study and from under 1,500 subjects provided by 6 global collaborators. Nearly every sample came with metadata listing a de-identified subject ID, COVID-19 status, age in years and sex. Where available, HLA class I and class II types were taken from metadata supplied by the sample provider and were not determined by assay-based typing.

What the research found in general, with its limitations: Clinical and demographic metadata were provided uncurated, with the amount varying by source and participant.

TCRbeta CDR3 regions were amplified from genomic DNA by means of the immunoSEQ Assay, a bias-controlled multiplex PCR. On the authors' methods: The number of nucleated cells in each sample was estimated from the amplification of reference gene primers within the assay. To quantify the absolute abundance of each unique TCRbeta CDR3 rearrangement, sequence reads were collapsed and filtered. Productive Simpson clonality was computed per sample as the square root of Simpson's diversity index over productive rearrangements. TCRdb's version of the immuneACCESS table is confined to in-frame rearrangements and falls short of the full clone set. An unresolved V gene accounts for under half of the shortfall where checked; the remainder is of unknown origin. Clone size and the V and J calls come from that table; the DNA yielded D and trimming. The sample includes 200,000 to 300,000 clones, with about four fifths observed a single time. The top ten clonotypes cover about 9.5% of the sample.

Looking up the germline V gene yields CDR1 SGHTA and CDR2 FQGNSA. From cysteine to phenylalanine, the CDR3 is 16 amino acids long. The sequence is cut down to CDR3 DNA, 48 bases in frame from base 1. V gives up 5 bases and J gives up 0 bases, and the segment between their germline ends measures 11 bases. Each collaborating institution followed its own protocols to collect whole blood in K2EDTA tubes. For TCRbeta analysis, collaborators shipped samples in one of three forms: frozen whole blood, isolated PBMCs, or DNA extracted from either of those sample types. The sample taken for sequencing was peripheral blood. The V and J genes are TRBV7-2 and TRBJ1-6; a weak D assignment points to TRBD1 (5 bases agree). The receptor's source is an elderly woman with acute or convalescent COVID-19. The encoded CDR3 is CASSPGARSYNSPLHF. Here is the DNA: TGTGCCAGCAGCCCTGGGGCTCGCTCCTATAATTCACCCCTCCACTTT.